This T cell receptor (beta chain) derives from a study of T-cell memory formation after mild COVID-19. At the level of the study: Clustering of TCRs was largely donor specific. Study-wide results and caveats: Among CD4+ contracting clones, most were CM and EM, and CD8+ ones EMRA.

This clonotype was observed at least ten times. The antigen is undetermined. Sample barcodes and UMIs were carried by the TCR alpha and TCR beta cDNA libraries that 5'RACE generated with constant-segment primers. One entry per CDR3 protein, called by TCRdb with MiXCR from the 5' RACE reads. The sample has roughly 600,000 distinct CDR3 sequences; about 20% are singletons. This CDR3 is 12 amino acids long. Per the germline V gene, CDR1 is SGHTA and CDR2 is FQGTGA. V shed 6 bases and J shed 1 base, with 5 bases lying between them. This clonotype originated in an adult woman who had mild COVID-19 (a few samples of this study predate the infection). Cell type and time point are not known. The chain employs TRBV7-3 and TRBJ2-3; no clear D gene. Sequencing input: PBMCs or a T cell subset sorted from them (not recorded which). The CDR3 bases are TGTGCCAGCAGTTCTCGCACAGATACGCAGTATTTT. Amino acid sequence: CASSSRTDTQYF.